The 12 T cell receptor beta chains below all came from one sample that was sequenced in a study of shared clonotypes between healthy human individuals (dated by TCRdb to about 2020). The library was generated by the immunoSEQ multiplex PCR assay. Drawn from immuneACCESS, this table holds only the in-frame rearrangements with V and J called that TCRdb kept. Clones are partly lost; checked studies trace under half to an unresolved V gene and leave the rest unexplained. A total of 450,000 to 500,000 clones appear in this sample, over 70% of them only once. The ten largest clones add up to more than 9.5% of the sample. The sample consisted of PBMCs. The origin of the receptors is a woman between 40 and 55 years old in good health. Some clones in this sample may be carry-over from other donors' samples.

V usage is TRBV25-1 and J usage is TRBJ2-1, with 8 nucleotides matching TRBD2. CDR3 size: 14 residues. With V trimmed by 4 bases and J by 5 bases, 4 bases remained unmatched. Germline assignment: CDR1 MGHDK and CDR2 SYGVNS. DNA for the CDR3: TGTGCCAGCAGTGCAAGCGGGAGTGACAATGAGCAGTTCTTC. Encoded protein: CASSASGSDNEQFF.

The chain links TRBV6-6 to TRBJ1-4; no firm D call. CDR3 length: 14 residues. Trimming shortened V by 4 bases and J by 4 bases, and 10 bases separated the two germline ends. Germline V gives CDR1 MNHNY, CDR2 SVGAGI (reference sequence). The CDR3 DNA is TGTGCCAGCAGTTTAGGTCGGCTTAATGAAAAACTGTTTTTT. Its protein product is CASSLGRLNEKLFF.

For this clone: This likely traces to a read error, being one base from a far larger clone. The sample contains more than one DNA sequence encoding this CDR3. This chain uses TRBV30 with TRBJ1-3; D ambiguous. The V gene's germline CDR1 is GTSNPN and CDR2 SVGIG (reference sequence). This CDR3 is built from 13 residues. CDR3: CAWHIFSGNTIYF. The CDR3 DNA follows: TGTGCCTGGCACATATTCTCTGGAAACACCATATACTTT.

DNA of the CDR3: TGCGCCAGCAGCTTAACTAGCGGGAGTTCGGAGACCCAGTACTTC. It is translated as CASSLTSGSSETQYF. The V and J genes are TRBV5-1 and TRBJ2-5, with 11 positions matching TRBD2. J lost 5 bases, V lost 2 bases, and 5 bases had no gene match. This CDR3 has 15 amino acids. Per the germline V gene, CDR1 is SGHRS and CDR2 is YFSETQ. Full variable domain (remainder filled in from reference TRBV5-1 and TRBJ2-5): KAGVTQTPRYLIKTRGQQVTLSCSPISGHRSVSWYQQTPGQGLQFLFEYFSETQRNKGNFPGRFSGRQFSNSRSEMNVSTLELGDSALYLCASSLTSGSSETQYFGPGTRLLVL.

This clone was counted at least ten times. This sequence joins TRBV27 and TRBJ2-7; TRBD2 is a possible D gene (5 bases). The CDR3 has 15 amino acids. V shed 5 bases and J shed 2 bases, with 16 bases lying between them. Germline V gives CDR1 MNHEY, CDR2 SMNVEV (reference sequence). The CDR3 DNA is TGTGCCAGCAGTACCTGGGAGCGTTATACCTACGAGCAGTACTTC. This sequence encodes CASSTWERYTYEQYF.

With respect to this clone: A read error is the likely source, as a far larger clone sits one nucleotide away. V usage is TRBV14 and J usage is TRBJ1-1; D is undetermined. The germline V gene encodes CDR1 SGHDN and CDR2 FVKESK. CDR3 length equals 15 residues. The CDR3 spells CASSRDSTPNAEAFF. CDR3 sequence (DNA): TGTGCCAGCAGCCGGGATTCTACGCCGAACGCTGAAGCTTTCTTT.

This clone was seen more than once but under ten times. The J gene is TRBJ1-4, the V gene TRBV11-2, with D unresolved. This CDR3 region has 14 residues. The V end lost 4 bases, the J end lost 8 bases, and 14 bases lay between the germline ends. Per the germline V gene, CDR1 is SGHAT and CDR2 is FQNNGV. CDR3 region: CASSSLAGFEKLFF. The CDR3 DNA follows: TGTGCCAGCAGCTCCCTGGCGGGGTTCGAAAAACTGTTTTTT.

This clone has only one observation. A read error is the likely source, as a far larger clone sits one nucleotide away. The sample contains more than one DNA sequence encoding this CDR3. The V call is TRBV7-3, the J call TRBJ2-5; D unresolved. V dropped 5 bases and J dropped 4 bases, with 11 bases sitting between them. CDR3 length equals 13 residues. Per the germline V gene, CDR1 is SGHTA and CDR2 is FQGTGA. The chain's CDR3 is CASSQLAGETQYF. The CDR3 coding sequence is TGTGCCAGCAGCCAATTGGCAGGAGAGACCCAGTACTTC.

Concerning this clone itself: A far larger clone differs by one base, so this is likely a read error. At the DNA level, this CDR3 is encoded by other sequences in the same sample as well. The V call is TRBV6-6, the J call TRBJ2-2; either TRBD1 or TRBD2 may fit D (5 bases each). The CDR3 covers 14 residues. Germline CDR1 is MNHNY and CDR2 is SVGAGI (reference sequence). The DNA for the CDR3 is TGTGCCAGCAGGTCAGGGACGGACACCGGGGAGCTGTTCTTT. It is translated as CASRSGTDTGELFF.

The chain carries TRBV5-6 and TRBJ2-3; D is possibly TRBD2 (5 bases). V lost 4 bases and J 1 base, leaving 16 bases between the germline ends. Germline V gives CDR1 SGHDT, CDR2 YYEEEE. The CDR3 spans 16 residues. CDR3 coding DNA: TGTGCCAGCAGCGCGGGTGCTATCCCCCGCACAGATACGCAGTATTTT. Encoded protein: CASSAGAIPRTDTQYF.

This chain's CDR3 is CASSHSTGGTTEAFF. CDR3 coding DNA: TGTGCCAGCAGTCACTCGACAGGGGGCACCACTGAAGCTTTCTTT. The chain joins TRBV27 to TRBJ1-1, with 10 bases aligning to TRBD1. J gave up 4 bases and V 5 bases, and 7 bases lay outside the gene matches. This CDR3 region has 15 residues. The germline CDR1 and CDR2 sequences are MNHEY and SMNVEV (reference sequence).

Remarks on this clone: Given a far larger clone just one base away, this is likely a sequencing read error. The same CDR3 arises from other DNA sequences in this sample as well. The CDR3 spells CASSQEVGASGNTIYF. In DNA form, the CDR3 reads TGTGCCAGTAGCCAAGAGGTGGGGGCTTCTGGAAACACCATATATTTT. This chain links TRBV4-2 with TRBJ1-3; D perhaps matches TRBD1 (6 bases). CDR1 is LGHNA, CDR2 YNFKEQ, per germline. The CDR3 extends over 16 amino acids.